In its sample, the clone carrying this TCR beta chain was seen a few times. The target antigen is unknown. TCRdb passed the 5' RACE reads through MiXCR, listing each CDR3 protein once. Among some 400,000 distinct CDR3 sequences listed, approximately 18% were seen once. The source of the sample is a study of T cells after yellow fever vaccination. Study-level points and caveats: Post-booster repertoires contained most primary-vaccination clones again (around 97% CD4, approximately 86% CD8).

Sequencing used PBMCs, obtained before the yellow fever booster vaccination. This receptor was obtained from a man between 18 and 35 years old who received the YFV17D yellow fever vaccine.

The CDR3 here is CASSSAVAPEETQYF. The CDR3 DNA reads as TGTGCCAGCAGCTCAGCCGTAGCCCCTGAGGAGACCCAGTACTTC. The J gene is TRBJ2-5, the V gene TRBV12-3 or TRBV12-4, with D hard to call. The V gene lost 6 bases and the J gene lost 5 bases, with 19 bases spanning the gap. The CDR3 has 15 amino acids.